The 31 T cell receptor beta chains below come from one sample, sequenced in a study of blood T cells in healthy people across ages. A second PCR of about 7 to 12 cycles used a sample-barcoded 5' primer and a J-beta primer mix. Each CDR3 protein is one row after TCRdb ran MiXCR on the 5' RACE reads. The sample consists of about 930,000 distinct CDR3 sequences, roughly 28% of them appearing once. The data also belong to a second study, concerning T cells of mothers and their children.

Sequencing input: blood. The receptors derive from a woman aged 40 to 50 in good health.

The CDR3 region is CASRPGQGSVNTEAFF. As DNA, the CDR3 is TGTGCCAGCAGGCCAGGACAGGGGTCCGTGAACACTGAAGCTTTCTTT. The chain joins TRBV28 to TRBJ1-1; 9 bases match TRBD1. Losses at the gene ends were 6 bases for V and 0 bases for J; bases not matched to a gene: 8. Germline assignment: CDR1 MDHEN and CDR2 SYDVKM. The CDR3 covers 16 residues.

Details on this clonotype: At one of its ends the junction is not consistent with the germline gene, which may arise from a read error. J is TRBJ1-5 and V is TRBV7-8; D not certain. This CDR3 contains 16 residues. CDR1 and CDR2 from the germline V gene are SGHVS and FQNEAQ. The CDR3, as DNA: TGTGCCGGCAGCTTAGGGTCAACGGTGGCGAATCAGCCCCAGCATTTT. Translating gives CAGSLGSTVANQPQHF.

This clonotype was seen many times. The chain couples TRBV7-2 to TRBJ2-6; possibly TRBD2 for D (5 bases). The CDR3 totals 15 residues. In germline, CDR1 is SGHTA, CDR2 FQGNSA. The V gene lost 5 bases and the J gene lost 3 bases, with 11 bases spanning the gap. The CDR3 spells CASSREGGGANVLTF. The DNA of the CDR3 is TGTGCCAGCAGCCGTGAGGGCGGTGGGGCCAACGTCCTGACTTTC.

This clonotype was seen many times. The chain couples TRBV28 to TRBJ2-7; D remains unclear. Trimming took off 3 bases at V and 3 bases at J, with 6 bases between the two ends. Germline CDR1 MDHEN, CDR2 SYDVKM. The CDR3 covers 12 residues. The CDR3, as DNA: TGTGCCAGCAGTTTCGCATACTACGAGCAGTACTTC. It is translated as CASSFAYYEQYF. Together with reference TRBV28 and TRBJ2-7, the CDR3 gives the full variable domain: DVKVTQSSRYLVKRTGEKVFLECVQDMDHENMFWYRQDPGLGLRLIYFSYDVKMKEKGDIPEGYSVSREKKERFSLILESASTNQTSMYLCASSFAYYEQYFGPGTRLTVT.

The rearrangement links TRBV7-2 to TRBJ2-5; D not resolved. V dropped 5 bases and J dropped 5 bases, with 9 bases sitting between them. Germline V CDR1 and CDR2: SGHTA, FQGNSA. CDR3 size: 12 residues. The CDR3 is CASSAERETQYF. The CDR3 coding sequence is TGTGCCAGCAGCGCCGAGAGGGAGACCCAGTACTTC.

The chain has TRBV7-3 and TRBJ2-3; 10 bases fit TRBD2. V shed 1 base and J 0 bases; nucleotides not matched to a gene: 7. CDR3 length equals 18 residues. In germline, CDR1 is SGHTA, CDR2 FQGTGA. CDR3 in DNA: TGTGCCAGCAGCTTAAGGCTAGCGGGGGACCCTAGCACAGATACGCAGTATTTT. It specifies CASSLRLAGDPSTDTQYF.

This clonotype was counted ten times or more. This chain connects TRBV6-5 to TRBJ1-4; D possibly corresponds to TRBD1 (5 bases). This CDR3 region has 11 residues. V lost 11 bases to trimming and J lost 14 bases, with 18 bases between them. Germline CDR1 MNHEY, CDR2 SVGAGI. The CDR3 sequence: CAVHSGTTLFF. Written as DNA, the CDR3 is TGTGCCGTACACTCCGGGACCACTCTGTTTTTT.

This rearrangement joins TRBV7-8 to TRBJ2-1; 12 bases line up with TRBD2. The CDR3 covers 19 residues. Germline CDR1 reads SGHVS; CDR2 reads FQNEAQ. J was trimmed by 4 bases and V by 2 bases; bases with no gene match: 12. Written as DNA, the CDR3 is TGTGCCAGCAGCTTAACAGGGGTCGGACTAGCGGGATTATACAATGAGCAGTTCTTC. Protein product: CASSLTGVGLAGLYNEQFF. The variable domain in full, completed from reference TRBV7-8 and TRBJ2-1, reads GAGVSQSPRYKVAKRGQDVALRCDPISGHVSLFWYQQALGQGPEFLTYFQNEAQLDKSGLPSDRFFAERPEGSVSTLKIQRTQQEDSAVYLCASSLTGVGLAGLYNEQFFGPGTRLTVL.

This clonotype was seen more than once but under ten times. The genes are TRBV23-1 and TRBJ2-7, with TRBD1 identical over 9 bases. TRBV23-1 counts as an open reading frame of uncertain function. V shed 3 bases, J shed 2 bases, and the junction held 5 bases outside the gene matches. The CDR3 covers 15 residues. The CDR3 here is CASSHDRGLTYEQYF. In DNA form, the CDR3 reads TGCGCCAGCAGTCACGACAGGGGGTTAACCTACGAGCAGTACTTC.

This clonotype was detected ten times or more. V is TRBV12-3 or TRBV12-4 and J is TRBJ2-7, with D possibly called TRBD1 or TRBD2 (6 bases each). This CDR3 is built from 15 residues. Trimming pared 3 bases from V and 1 base from J, leaving 13 bases between. CDR3 nucleotides: TGTGCCAGCAGTTTGGGGGGCGGGCGATCCTACGAGCAGTACTTC. This codes for CASSLGGGRSYEQYF.

This clonotype was recorded at least ten times. The chain uses TRBV5-1 and TRBJ2-6; TRBD2 matches 7 bases. In germline, CDR1 is SGHRS, CDR2 YFSETQ. Trimming at V came to 6 bases and at J to 0 bases, leaving 12 bases not matched to a gene. The CDR3 runs 18 residues. The DNA for the CDR3 is TGCGCCAGCACCCACGGGGGGACGCCCCACTCTGGGGCCAACGTCCTGACTTTC. Protein: CASTHGGTPHSGANVLTF.

This clonotype was seen repeatedly, ten times or more. The chain carries TRBV7-3 and TRBJ1-5; D not certain. The CDR3 totals 14 residues. CDR1 SGHTA and CDR2 FQGTGA come from the germline V gene. V dropped 1 base and J dropped 4 bases, with 8 bases sitting between them. In nucleotides, the CDR3 is TGTGCCAGCAGCTTAAGGCCAGCTAATCAGCCCCAGCATTTT. It specifies CASSLRPANQPQHF. Combining the CDR3 with reference TRBV7-3 and TRBJ1-5 gives the whole variable domain GAGVSQTPSNKVTEKGKYVELRCDPISGHTALYWYRQSLGQGPEFLIYFQGTGAADDSGLPNDRFFAVRPEGSVSTLKIQRTERGDSAVYLCASSLRPANQPQHFGDGTRLSIL.

This clonotype showed up many times. The chain carries TRBV30 and TRBJ2-7; 7 bases match TRBD1. The CDR3 is 14 amino acids. The V gene's germline CDR1 is GTSNPN and CDR2 SVGIG (reference sequence). V lost 2 bases, J lost 2 bases, and 6 bases stayed unmatched. CDR3 bases: TGTGCCTGGAGTTCACTACAGGGGACCTACGAGCAGTACTTC. It specifies CAWSSLQGTYEQYF. Full variable domain (remainder filled in from reference TRBV30 and TRBJ2-7): SQTIHQWPATLVQPVGSPLSLECTVEGTSNPNLYWYRQAAGRGLQLLFYSVGIGQISSEVPQNLSASRPQDRQFILSSKKLLLSDSGFYLCAWSSLQGTYEQYFGPGTRLTVT.

This clonotype showed up many times. This chain links TRBV14 with TRBJ1-2; 7 nucleotides match TRBD1. J was trimmed by 8 bases and V by 3 bases; bases with no gene match: 6. The CDR3 length is 13 residues. The germline V gene encodes CDR1 SGHDN and CDR2 FVKESK. The CDR3 loop reads CASSHTRDRGYTF. CDR3 DNA sequence: TGTGCCAGCAGCCATACACGGGACAGAGGCTACACCTTC. The full variable domain, its missing parts supplied by reference TRBV14 and TRBJ1-2, is EAGVTQFPSHSVIEKGQTVTLRCDPISGHDNLYWYRRVMGKEIKFLLHFVKESKQDESGMPNNRFLAERTGGTYSTLKVQPAELEDSGVYFCASSHTRDRGYTFGSGTRLTVV.

The rearrangement uses TRBV13 and TRBJ1-2; 8 bases match TRBD1. The CDR3 has 18 residues. The V segment lost 0 bases and the J segment 3 bases; nucleotides outside the gene matches: 12. Germline lookup yields CDR1 PRHDT and CDR2 FYEKMQ (reference sequence). CDR3 sequence (DNA): TGTGCCAGCAGCTTAGGCGGACTTACCGGGACAGGCCACTATGGCTACACCTTC. It codes for CASSLGGLTGTGHYGYTF.

V and J are TRBV12-3 or TRBV12-4 and TRBJ2-3; 11 bases fit TRBD2. V lost 6 bases, J lost 2 bases, and 10 bases stayed unmatched. The CDR3 totals 17 residues. The CDR3 DNA reads as TGTGCCAGCAGCAATCTGGGACTAGCGGTAAACACAGATACGCAGTATTTT. This codes for CASSNLGLAVNTDTQYF.

The chain employs TRBV12-3 or TRBV12-4 and TRBJ2-1; D is unresolved. The CDR3 runs to 17 residues. Trimming took off 6 bases at V and 0 bases at J, with 18 bases between the two ends. This CDR3 reads CASSPPGTLSSYNEQFF. CDR3 nucleotide sequence: TGTGCCAGCAGCCCCCCGGGCACCCTTAGCTCCTACAATGAGCAGTTCTTC.

The chain has TRBV20-1 and TRBJ2-1; no reliable D call. The DNA end is more similar to TRBJ2-7, so the J call may be wrong. Germline lookup yields CDR1 DFQATT and CDR2 SNEGSKA (reference sequence). The CDR3 is made up of 14 amino acids. CDR3 protein: CSAGGVGSYNEQYF. The CDR3 DNA sequence: TGCAGTGCTGGTGGGGTGGGCTCCTATAATGAGCAGTACTTC.

J is TRBJ2-7 and V is TRBV18; perhaps TRBD2 as D (6 bases). Germline CDR1 KGHSH, CDR2 LQKENI. The CDR3 spans 15 residues. The V and J ends lost 5 bases and 1 base respectively, with 15 bases between them. CDR3 coding DNA: TGTGCCAGCTCAAGCTCGGGACTTTCTTCCTACGAGCAGTACTTC. Amino acid sequence: CASSSSGLSSYEQYF. Complete variable domain (other parts from reference TRBV18 and TRBJ2-7): NAGVMQNPRHLVRRRGQEARLRCSPMKGHSHVYWYRQLPEEGLKFMVYLQKENIIDESGMPKERFSAEFPKEGPSILRIQQVVRGDSAAYFCASSSSGLSSYEQYFGPGTRLTVT.

This clonotype has only a few counts. The J gene is TRBJ2-1, the V gene TRBV7-9; D remains unclear. The length of the CDR3 is 14 residues. Looked up from germline, CDR1 is SEHNR and CDR2 is FQNEAQ (reference sequence). V dropped 3 bases and J dropped 7 bases, with 13 bases sitting between them. CDR3: CASSFGPTENEQFF. The CDR3 region has the DNA TGTGCCAGCAGCTTTGGCCCGACCGAGAATGAGCAGTTCTTC.

The table lists this clonotype with a few counts. Its ends do not fully match the called genes, so a read error is possible. The V and J genes are TRBV7-7 and TRBJ2-5, with 9 positions matching TRBD1. This CDR3 is built from 14 residues. The germline V gene encodes CDR1 SSHAT and CDR2 FNYEAQ (reference sequence). The CDR3 is CASSLAQGAETQYF. The DNA of the CDR3 is TGTGCTAGCAGCTTAGCACAGGGGGCTGAGACCCAGTACTTC.

The V call is TRBV20-1, the J call TRBJ2-6, with 8 nucleotides matching TRBD1. The CDR3 runs 17 residues. CDR1 and CDR2 (germline): DFQATT, SNEGSKA (reference sequence). Trimming took 0 bases from V and 1 from J; bases not matched to a gene: 5. DNA of the CDR3: TGCAGTGCTAGAGATTTAACAGGGGGTTCTGGGGCCAACGTCCTGACTTTC. It encodes CSARDLTGGSGANVLTF.

This clonotype was recorded a few times. V usage is TRBV3-1 and J usage is TRBJ1-6, with a possible D match to TRBD1 (6 bases). The CDR3 spans 17 residues. Germline loops: CDR1 LGHDT, CDR2 YNNKEL (reference sequence). With 2 bases removed from V and 2 bases from J, the gap between germline ends came to 13 bases. The CDR3 loop is CASSQTGGSAYNSPLHF. DNA for the CDR3: TGTGCCAGCAGCCAAACTGGGGGCAGCGCCTATAATTCACCCCTCCACTTT.

This clonotype was counted many times. This chain uses TRBV29-1 with TRBJ1-2; D is possibly TRBD1 (5 bases). The CDR3 sequence is 13 residues long. Germline V lookup: CDR1 SQVTM, CDR2 ANQGSEA. V lost 6 bases and J 0 bases, leaving 11 bases between the germline ends. CDR3 amino acids: CSVDDRANYGYTF. The CDR3 DNA sequence: TGCAGCGTAGATGACAGAGCTAACTATGGCTACACCTTC.

Note on this clonotype: The conserved phenylalanine or tryptophan normally closing the CDR3 is absent here, so this likely arose from a read error. The gene calls are TRBV12-3 or TRBV12-4 and TRBJ2-1, with D possibly called TRBD1 or TRBD2 (6 bases each). Trimming cost V 10 bases and J 6 bases, with 16 bases left between them. This CDR3 is built from 13 residues. The CDR3 sequence: CATSGAAGNEQFL. CDR3 sequence (DNA): TGTGCCACCTCGGGGGCAGCCGGCAATGAGCAGTTCTTA.

The V call is TRBV7-3, the J call TRBJ1-1, with TRBD1 identical over 8 bases. The CDR3 length is 14 residues. V shed 7 bases, J shed 2 bases, and the junction held 6 bases outside the gene matches. CDR1 SGHTA and CDR2 FQGTGA come from the germline V gene. The CDR3 reads CASKPGTGNTEAFF. DNA of the CDR3: TGTGCCAGCAAGCCTGGGACAGGAAACACTGAAGCTTTCTTT.

Comments on this clonotype: This sequence may be a read error, since a much larger clone differs from it by one base. The J gene is TRBJ2-1, the V gene TRBV20-1; the match to TRBD2 covers 9 bases. The length of the CDR3 is 16 residues. With 3 bases clipped from V and 5 bases from J, the junction kept 11 bases outside the gene matches. Germline V gene data show CDR1 as DFQATT and CDR2 as SNEGSKA (reference sequence). The CDR3 sequence: CSARADSGGSHNEQFF. CDR3 sequence (DNA): TGCAGTGCTAGGGCCGATAGCGGGGGTTCCCACAATGAGCAGTTCTTC.

Worth noting for this clonotype: This may stem from a read error, because a much larger clone lies one nucleotide away. This rearrangement joins TRBV9 to TRBJ2-3, with D uncertain. Germline CDR1 SGDLS, CDR2 YYNGEE. The CDR3 consists of 12 residues. The V end was cut by 4 bases, the J end by 4 bases, with 7 bases between. CDR3 nucleotides: TGTGCCAGCAGCCCTATCTCAGATACGCAGTATTTT. This codes for CASSPISDTQYF.

This clonotype was counted between two and nine times. This chain links TRBV7-3 with TRBJ2-6; 7 nucleotides line up with TRBD1. CDR3 length: 19 residues. With 4 bases clipped from V and 0 bases from J, the junction kept 12 bases outside the gene matches. Germline V gene data show CDR1 as SGHTA and CDR2 as FQGTGA. DNA of the CDR3: TGTGCCAGCAGCTGGGGGACAGATCGTACACTCTCTGGGGCCAACGTCCTGACTTTC. Amino acid sequence: CASSWGTDRTLSGANVLTF.

This rearrangement joins TRBV3-1 to TRBJ2-1; 10 bases are a match to TRBD2. The CDR3 loop spans 14 amino acids. CDR1 LGHDT and CDR2 YNNKEL come from the germline V gene (reference sequence). J lost 9 bases, V lost 5 bases, and 7 bases had no gene match. This CDR3 reads CASSWSGGVGEQFF. In nucleotides, the CDR3 is TGTGCCAGCAGCTGGAGCGGGGGGGTCGGTGAGCAGTTCTTC.

As regards this clonotype: At one end, the junction sequence differs from germline, possibly due to a read error. This chain joins TRBV11-2 and TRBJ2-7; 7 bases agree with TRBD1. This CDR3 has 15 amino acids. From germline, CDR1 is SGHAT and CDR2 FQNNGV. This CDR3 is CASGLEGQGVVEQYF. CDR3 DNA sequence: TGTGCCAGCGGCTTAGAAGGTCAGGGGGTCGTGGAGCAGTACTTC.